The next 5 T cell receptor beta chains were all read from a single sample in a study of cytomegalovirus exposure and HLA in healthy donors listed by TCRdb under 2017. Receptor libraries were prepared by the immunoSEQ multiplex PCR assay. For the multiplex PCR, a mixture combining 60 forward primers for TCR Vbeta segments and 13 reverse primers for TCR Jbeta segments was used. TCRdb took over this immuneACCESS table, retaining in-frame rearrangements with V and J assigned. Such tables are incomplete; in checked studies, under half of the missing clones stem from an unresolved V gene, and the remainder is unexplained. The sample yields approximately 250,000 clones; roughly 78% were counted once. The ten largest clones take up roughly 0.45% of the sample. Sequencing was done on a sample of PBMCs. The source is a boy between 10 and 17 years old in good health and CMV-seronegative.

CDR3 loop: CASSFSPGSTDTQYF. CDR3 in DNA: TGTGCCAGCAGCTTCAGTCCGGGGAGCACAGATACGCAGTATTTT. The chain links TRBV5-5 to TRBJ2-3; the D gene is possibly TRBD2 (5 bases). Germline V gene lookup returns CDR1 SGHKS and CDR2 YYEKEE (reference sequence). This CDR3 region has 15 residues. With 2 bases removed from V and 0 bases from J, the gap between germline ends came to 10 bases.

The chain uses TRBV4-1 and TRBJ2-5; 7 bases fit TRBD1. The V gene's germline CDR1 is MGHRA and CDR2 YSYEKL. The CDR3 is made up of 14 amino acids. With 4 bases clipped from V and 5 bases from J, the junction kept 7 bases outside the gene matches. CDR3 nucleotides: TGCGCCAGCAGCCGCCGGGACAGCGCCGAGACCCAGTACTTC. Translation gives CASSRRDSAETQYF.

This chain connects TRBV10-3 to TRBJ2-6; 8 nucleotides align to TRBD1. The CDR3 spans 16 residues. J gave up 2 bases and V 6 bases, and 6 bases lay outside the gene matches. From germline, CDR1 is ENHRY and CDR2 SYGVKD. CDR3 sequence reads: CAISMTGVPGANVLTF. CDR3 coding DNA: TGTGCCATCAGCATGACAGGGGTCCCTGGGGCCAACGTCCTGACTTTC.

The V and J genes are TRBV5-6 and TRBJ1-1; 7 bases agree with TRBD1. From germline, CDR1 is SGHDT and CDR2 YYEEEE. With 3 bases clipped from V and 1 base from J, the junction kept 3 bases outside the gene matches. The CDR3 covers 14 residues. CDR3: CASSSGQANTEAFF. DNA of the CDR3: TGTGCCAGCAGCTCCGGACAGGCGAACACTGAAGCTTTCTTT.

The chain joins TRBV19 to TRBJ1-5; 10 nucleotides agree with TRBD1. The V segment lost 5 bases and the J segment 7 bases; nucleotides outside the gene matches: 5. The CDR3 runs to 14 residues. Looked up from germline, CDR1 is LNHDA and CDR2 is SQIVND (reference sequence). CDR3 amino acids: CASSSGQGWQPQHF. In DNA form, the CDR3 reads TGTGCCAGTAGTTCGGGACAGGGGTGGCAGCCCCAGCATTTT.